This T cell receptor (beta chain) stems from a study of blood T cell repertoires in COVID-19. Study-level information: T cells, B-cell-depleted T cells, or PBMCs provided the cDNA or gDNA that served as material.

The CDR3 extends over 15 amino acids. V dropped 1 base and J dropped 5 bases, with 14 bases sitting between them. Germline-derived CDR1 and CDR2 are LNHNV and YYDKDF (reference sequence). Source study methods: It was from reference gene primer amplification that nucleated cell counts were estimated. Here immunoSEQ multiplex PCR was the method, and the copy in TCRdb shows in-frame clones only, minus some. From that table come the V and J calls and clone size; the DNA was used to work out D and trimming. The sample holds tens of thousands of clones, over 75% seen once. Sequencing was carried out using peripheral blood. The V and J genes are TRBV15 and TRBJ1-2, with D tentatively TRBD1 (6 bases). This clonotype was sampled from a man aged 80 or over with acute or convalescent COVID-19. Here the CDR3 reads CATSRAAGVWYGYTF. In DNA, the CDR3 is TGTGCCACCAGCAGAGCAGCAGGGGTATGGTATGGCTACACCTTC.